The 27 T cell receptor beta chains reported below all come from one sample, sequenced in a study of blood T cell repertoires in COVID-19. TCRdb's table, derived via immunoSEQ multiplex PCR, lists solely in-frame clones and lacks some. The sample has 300,000 to 400,000 clones; 85% are singletons. Sequences were obtained from PBMCs or T cells enriched from blood (not recorded which). The receptors originated from a woman aged 25-40 years who had been exposed to COVID-19.

This rearrangement joins TRBV2 to TRBJ2-2; 7 positions match TRBD1. Germline lookup yields CDR1 SNHLY and CDR2 FYNNEI. With V trimmed by 5 bases and J by 1 base, 7 bases remained unmatched. There are 16 residues in the CDR3. The CDR3 reads CASSRQGALNTGELFF. DNA for the CDR3: TGTGCCAGCAGTCGACAGGGAGCATTGAACACCGGGGAGCTGTTTTTT.

The chain carries TRBV27 and TRBJ2-1; 13 bases fit TRBD2. Trimming took 7 bases from V and 3 from J; bases not matched to a gene: 9. The CDR3 consists of 17 residues. Germline CDR1 is MNHEY and CDR2 is SMNVEV (reference sequence). As DNA, the CDR3 is TGTGCCAGCACCTATGGACTAGCGGGAGCGGTCTACAATGAGCAGTTCTTC. It translates to CASTYGLAGAVYNEQFF.

The chain has TRBV7-2 and TRBJ2-7, with a weak D call TRBD2 (6 bases). Between the trimmed V and J ends, which lost 7 bases and 3 bases, there was a span of 19 bases. The germline CDR1 and CDR2 sequences are SGHTA and FQGNSA. The CDR3 consists of 15 residues. The CDR3 region is CASTYLGDSIYEQYF. The CDR3 DNA reads TGTGCCAGCACCTATTTAGGGGACTCAATCTACGAGCAGTACTTC.

The chain uses TRBV30 and TRBJ1-2, with D unclear. The CDR3 length is 12 residues. Deletions cut 0 bases from V and 3 bases from J, with 5 bases between. Germline assignment: CDR1 GTSNPN and CDR2 SVGIG (reference sequence). CDR3: CAWSVSHYGYTF. The CDR3 nucleotides read TGTGCCTGGAGTGTTTCTCACTATGGCTACACCTTC.

The CDR3 region is CASSALTGSDGYTF. CDR3 DNA: TGTGCCAGCAGTGCGTTGACAGGGTCCGATGGCTACACCTTC. The V gene is TRBV28, the J gene TRBJ1-2, with 7 bases matching TRBD1. The V and J ends lost 5 bases and 6 bases, in that order; junction bases with no gene match: 9. Germline V CDR1 and CDR2: MDHEN, SYDVKM. The CDR3 consists of 14 residues.

The chain couples TRBV2 to TRBJ2-1, with a possible D match to TRBD2 (5 bases). Per germline, CDR1 SNHLY and CDR2 FYNNEI. Trimming left V 8 bases short and J 0 bases short, with 11 bases between. This CDR3 has 14 amino acids. CDR3 sequence (DNA): TGTGCCAGCCGGCAGCGGACCTCCTACAATGAGCAGTTCTTC. This gives the protein CASRQRTSYNEQFF.

The chain recombines TRBV10-3 with TRBJ2-6; TRBD1 matches at 8 bases. Per germline, CDR1 ENHRY and CDR2 SYGVKD. Losses at the gene ends were 2 bases for V and 2 bases for J; bases not matched to a gene: 2. The CDR3 totals 16 residues. CDR3 region: CAISEAGGAGANVLTF. CDR3 coding DNA: TGTGCCATCAGTGAGGCAGGGGGCGCTGGGGCCAACGTCCTGACTTTC.

This rearrangement joins TRBV10-3 to TRBJ1-1; 9 bases map to TRBD1. Germline assignment: CDR1 ENHRY and CDR2 SYGVKD. The V and J ends lost 0 bases and 4 bases, in that order; junction bases with no gene match: 3. The CDR3 runs 15 residues. CDR3 sequence: CAISESETGGTEAFF. The CDR3 nucleotides read TGTGCCATCAGTGAGTCGGAGACAGGGGGCACTGAAGCTTTCTTT.

The chain employs TRBV21-1 and TRBJ2-7; the listed D gene, TRBD2, was not tested against the DNA. TRBV21-1 is a listed pseudogene. This CDR3 region has 17 residues. CDR3 amino acids: CASSKRLRVGRAPEQYF. CDR3 sequence (DNA): TGTGCCAGCAGCAAAAGGCTTCGGGTCGGGAGGGCCCCCGAGCAGTACTTC.

Comments on this clone: The identical CDR3 is also encoded by other nucleotide sequences in the sample. The rearrangement joins TRBV6-5 to TRBJ2-7; the D is unclear. Trimming took 0 bases from V and 1 from J, leaving 4 bases between them. The CDR3 has 13 residues. Germline V gene data show CDR1 as MNHEY and CDR2 as SVGAGI. The CDR3, as DNA: TGTGCCAGCAGTTACTCGAGGTCCTACGAGCAGTACTTC. It translates to CASSYSRSYEQYF.

The rearrangement links TRBV7-2 to TRBJ1-2, with 10 bases lining up with TRBD1. Germline V gene sequence: CDR1 SGHTA, CDR2 FQGNSA. Trimming at V came to 5 bases and at J to 6 bases, leaving 6 bases not matched to a gene. The CDR3 loop spans 14 amino acids. CDR3: CASSPGGQGNGYTF. CDR3 nucleotide sequence: TGTGCCAGCAGCCCCGGGGGACAGGGGAATGGCTACACCTTC. Looking up the rest from reference TRBV7-2 and TRBJ1-2 gives the full variable domain: GAGVSQSPSNKVTEKGKDVELRCDPISGHTALYWYRQSLGQGLEFLIYFQGNSAPDKSGLPSDRFSAERTGGSVSTLTIQRTQQEDSAVYLCASSPGGQGNGYTFGSGTRLTVV.

This rearrangement joins TRBV5-5 to TRBJ1-2; D is possibly TRBD1 (5 bases). Per germline, CDR1 SGHKS and CDR2 YYEKEE (reference sequence). The CDR3 is made up of 15 amino acids. Trimming took 2 bases from V and 3 from J, leaving 14 bases between them. The CDR3 region is CASSLTGGADYGYTF. The CDR3 DNA reads as TGTGCCAGCAGCTTAACAGGTGGGGCTGACTATGGCTACACCTTC.

V usage is TRBV7-9 and J usage is TRBJ2-1, with D hard to call. Per germline, CDR1 SEHNR and CDR2 FQNEAQ (reference sequence). Trimming pared 1 base from V and 8 bases from J, leaving 9 bases between. The CDR3 contains 13 residues. DNA for the CDR3: TGTGCCAGCAGCTTAGGAGAGATCGATGAGCAGTTCTTC. This encodes CASSLGEIDEQFF.

The V and J genes are TRBV19 and TRBJ2-1; TRBD1 aligns across 9 bases. Germline CDR1 is LNHDA and CDR2 is SQIVND (reference sequence). Losses at the gene ends were 8 bases for V and 2 bases for J; bases not matched to a gene: 10. The CDR3 runs 16 residues. In DNA, the CDR3 is TGTGCCAGTTCCAACACCGGGACAGGGACCTACAATGAGCAGTTCTTC. It is translated as CASSNTGTGTYNEQFF.

This sequence joins TRBV10-3 and TRBJ1-2; 7 nucleotides match TRBD1. This CDR3 contains 15 residues. Trimming took 3 bases from V and 4 from J; bases not matched to a gene: 8. Germline-derived CDR1 and CDR2 are ENHRY and SYGVKD. The CDR3 nucleotides are TGTGCCATCAGTGATGGGGGACAGTCTTTCTATGGCTACACCTTC. Residues: CAISDGGQSFYGYTF.

This clone was detected only a few times. The chain couples TRBV3-1 (or the pseudogene TRBV3-2) to TRBJ2-1; 11 positions agree with TRBD2. The CDR3 contains 15 residues. The V and J ends lost 5 bases and 3 bases, in that order; junction bases with no gene match: 3. Germline CDR1 and CDR2: LGHDT and YNNKEL (reference sequence). For the CDR3, the DNA is TGTGCCAGCAGCAGACTAGCGGGAATCTACAATGAGCAGTTCTTC. Encoded protein: CASSRLAGIYNEQFF.

This rearrangement joins TRBV28 to TRBJ2-4; D is possibly TRBD2 (5 bases). CDR1 and CDR2 from the germline V gene are MDHEN and SYDVKM. This CDR3 is 15 amino acids long. V lost 6 bases to trimming and J lost 0 bases, with 12 bases between them. CDR3 loop: CASSSGEIAKNIQYF. The CDR3 DNA is TGTGCCAGCAGCTCCGGGGAGATAGCCAAAAACATTCAGTACTTC.

Concerning this clone itself: Germline is not matched at one junction end, which may reflect a read error. The chain combines TRBV5-3 with TRBJ2-1; 9 positions agree with TRBD1. TRBV5-3 is treated as an ORF (open reading frame) with a function not yet certain. The CDR3 is 11 amino acids. The CDR3 nucleotides read TGTGCCAGAAGCCCCACAGGGGGCGCGCTCTTC. It is translated as CARSPTGGALF.

The chain couples TRBV2 to TRBJ1-2; D possibly corresponds to TRBD1 (5 bases). Germline loops: CDR1 SNHLY, CDR2 FYNNEI. This CDR3 contains 13 residues. With 7 bases removed from V and 7 bases from J, the gap between germline ends came to 16 bases. The CDR3 here is CASTVGGTRGYTF. The CDR3 DNA reads TGTGCCAGCACTGTCGGGGGGACGCGTGGCTACACCTTC.

This clone was observed a few times. The chain combines TRBV27 with TRBJ2-7; tentative D call: TRBD1 (7 bases). The CDR3 totals 18 residues. CDR1 and CDR2 from the germline V gene are MNHEY and SMNVEV (reference sequence). V shed 6 bases and J shed 0 bases, with 24 bases lying between them. The CDR3 DNA reads TGTGCCAGCAGGACAGGGTCGTTTTGGGGGGCTAACTCCTACGAGCAGTACTTC. Protein product: CASRTGSFWGANSYEQYF.

The chain recombines TRBV9 with TRBJ2-7; 10 bases are a match to TRBD2. The CDR3 contains 15 residues. The germline V gene has CDR1 SGDLS and CDR2 YYNGEE. The V and J ends lost 5 bases and 0 bases, in that order; junction bases with no gene match: 5. CDR3 sequence (DNA): TGTGCCAGCAGTCGTAGCGGGGGGATCTCCTACGAGCAGTACTTC. Protein: CASSRSGGISYEQYF.

The chain joins TRBV5-1 to TRBJ2-2, with D unresolved. There are 14 residues in the CDR3. The V gene's germline CDR1 is SGHRS and CDR2 YFSETQ. Between the trimmed V and J ends, which lost 3 bases and 5 bases, there was a span of 11 bases. In DNA form, the CDR3 reads TGCGCCAGCAGCTCCGACTTCGCAACCGGGGAGCTGTTTTTT. It encodes CASSSDFATGELFF. Supplemented by reference TRBV5-1 and TRBJ2-2, the full variable domain reads KAGVTQTPRYLIKTRGQQVTLSCSPISGHRSVSWYQQTPGQGLQFLFEYFSETQRNKGNFPGRFSGRQFSNSRSEMNVSTLELGDSALYLCASSSDFATGELFFGEGSRLTVL.

V is TRBV7-9 and J is TRBJ2-7; 8 nucleotides match TRBD1. Germline V gives CDR1 SEHNR, CDR2 FQNEAQ (reference sequence). V was pared by 10 bases and J by 5 bases, with 13 bases of the junction left unmatched. This CDR3 comprises 14 residues. CDR3 amino acids: CATKLMTGADEQYF. In DNA, the CDR3 is TGTGCCACCAAACTTATGACAGGGGCGGACGAGCAGTACTTC.

The rearrangement links TRBV18 to TRBJ1-2; 9 nucleotides agree with TRBD1. Trimming cost V 3 bases and J 4 bases; bases outside gene matches: 6. Germline CDR1 is KGHSH and CDR2 is LQKENI. This CDR3 is 15 amino acids long. The CDR3 nucleotides are TGTGCCAGCTCACCGAGGGACAGGGAGGCCTATGGCTACACCTTC. The encoded protein is CASSPRDREAYGYTF.

This rearrangement joins TRBV4-2 to TRBJ2-7, with TRBD2 matching over 8 bases. The V segment lost 0 bases and the J segment 7 bases; nucleotides outside the gene matches: 8. The CDR3 has 15 amino acids. The V gene's germline CDR1 is LGHNA and CDR2 YNFKEQ. The chain's CDR3 is CASSQEVAGPREQYF. CDR3 sequence (DNA): TGTGCCAGCAGCCAAGAGGTAGCGGGACCTAGGGAGCAGTACTTC.

The chain employs TRBV4-3 and TRBJ1-1; D ambiguous. The V gene lost 0 bases and the J gene lost 1 base, with 9 bases spanning the gap. Germline V gives CDR1 LGHNA, CDR2 YSLEER. The CDR3 has 15 residues. CDR3 region: CASSQESLSNTEAFF. CDR3 coding DNA: TGCGCCAGCAGCCAAGAATCGTTGTCGAACACTGAAGCTTTCTTT.

The chain uses TRBV18 and TRBJ1-6; 7 nucleotides align to TRBD1. The V and J ends lost 3 bases and 6 bases, in that order; junction bases with no gene match: 5. Germline V gives CDR1 KGHSH, CDR2 LQKENI. This CDR3 contains 15 residues. CDR3 amino acids: CASSPTGWSNSPLHF. The CDR3 bases are TGTGCCAGCTCACCGACAGGGTGGAGTAATTCACCCCTCCACTTT.